Given below is one T cell receptor beta chain in context. Profiled with immunoSEQ multiplex PCR; TCRdb holds only in-frame clones, not every one. Here the sample spans 35,000 to 50,000 clones, more than 75% being singletons. This specimen comes from a study of blood T cell repertoires in COVID-19. The sequenced material came from peripheral blood. This receptor was taken from a woman aged 70 to 79 in a cohort sampled during active COVID-19.

The CDR3 here is CAVALSGNYNEQFF. CDR3 DNA: TGTGCCGTCGCCCTTAGCGGCAATTACAATGAGCAGTTCTTC. J is TRBJ2-1 and V is TRBV6-6; a weak D match, TRBD2 (6 bases). The germline CDR1 and CDR2 sequences are MNHNY and SVGAGI (reference sequence). Trimming took 11 bases from V and 4 from J, leaving 18 bases between them. The CDR3 has 14 amino acids.